These 11 T cell receptor beta chains were sequenced from one sample in a study of blood T cell repertoires in COVID-19 (dated by TCRdb to 2020 to 2021). The library was generated by the immunoSEQ multiplex PCR assay. TCRdb carries this immuneACCESS record with in-frame sequences only. Its versions omit some clonotypes, under half of them owing to an unresolved V gene in the studies checked, with the rest unexplained. The sample contains approximately 97,000 clones, 90% of them found a single time. The top ten hold 1.7% of the sample. The specimen was peripheral blood. Receptors originate from a man in his fifties or sixties with acute or convalescent COVID-19.

The chain combines TRBV7-8 with TRBJ2-2; 7 nucleotides match TRBD1. The germline CDR1 and CDR2 sequences are SGHVS and FQNEAQ. The J segment lost 1 base and the V segment lost 3 bases, leaving 8 bases of the junction unmatched. This CDR3 contains 17 residues. CDR3 amino acids: CASSLSPQGWNTGELFF. The DNA for the CDR3 is TGTGCCAGCAGCTTGTCCCCACAGGGGTGGAACACCGGGGAGCTGTTTTTT.

This clone turned up a few times. The V gene is TRBV30, the J gene TRBJ1-2; 7 bases map to TRBD1. The CDR3 has 15 amino acids. Germline lookup yields CDR1 GTSNPN and CDR2 SVGIG (reference sequence). The V gene end was trimmed by 4 bases and the J gene end by 4 bases; junction bases not matched to a gene: 12. CDR3 nucleotides: TGTGCCTGGACCAAACGGGACAGCTGGGGCTATGGCTACACCTTC. Translating it yields CAWTKRDSWGYGYTF.

This chain uses TRBV5-4 with TRBJ2-2, with 10 bases matching TRBD1. The ends lost 7 bases at V and 7 bases at J; junction bases unmatched: 13. This CDR3 contains 16 residues. Looked up from germline, CDR1 is SGHNT and CDR2 is YYREEE (reference sequence). The CDR3 region is CASYSGQGLRVGELFF. CDR3 DNA: TGTGCCAGCTACTCGGGACAGGGGTTAAGGGTCGGGGAGCTGTTTTTT.

CDR3 protein: CASSLRGNYGYTF. DNA for the CDR3: TGTGCCAGCAGTTTACGAGGGAACTATGGCTACACCTTC. The rearrangement uses TRBV12-3 or TRBV12-4 and TRBJ1-2, with D unclear. This CDR3 has 13 residues. V was cut by 2 bases and J by 2 bases, with 6 bases left in between.

This chain uses TRBV19 with TRBJ1-2; tentative D call: TRBD1 (5 bases). Germline CDR1 is LNHDA and CDR2 is SQIVND (reference sequence). Between the trimmed V and J ends, which lost 3 bases and 4 bases, there was a span of 12 bases. This CDR3 has 14 amino acids. CDR3 loop: CASSIAGLFYGYTF. CDR3 sequence (DNA): TGTGCCAGTAGTATTGCAGGGCTCTTCTATGGCTACACCTTC.

The V call is TRBV5-1, the J call TRBJ2-2, with D hard to call. V was pared by 2 bases and J by 2 bases, with 7 bases between. This CDR3 has 14 residues. CDR1 SGHRS and CDR2 YFSETQ come from the germline V gene. The CDR3 DNA sequence: TGCGCCAGCAGCTTCGTAGTAAACACCGGGGAGCTGTTTTTT. It yields the protein CASSFVVNTGELFF. Full variable domain (missing parts from reference TRBV5-1 and TRBJ2-2): KAGVTQTPRYLIKTRGQQVTLSCSPISGHRSVSWYQQTPGQGLQFLFEYFSETQRNKGNFPGRFSGRQFSNSRSEMNVSTLELGDSALYLCASSFVVNTGELFFGEGSRLTVL.

The chain carries TRBV19 and TRBJ1-5; D gene ambiguous. CDR1 is LNHDA and CDR2 is SQIVND in the germline V gene (reference sequence). Trimming left V 4 bases short and J 0 bases short, with 13 bases between. This CDR3 region has 16 residues. For the CDR3, the DNA is TGTGCCAGTAGTACCCCTGGAGAGGTTAGCAATCAGCCCCAGCATTTT. It is translated as CASSTPGEVSNQPQHF.

V usage is TRBV6-5 and J usage is TRBJ2-1; 9 bases map to TRBD1. Trimming cost V 9 bases and J 2 bases; bases outside gene matches: 5. CDR1 is MNHEY and CDR2 is SVGAGI in the germline V gene. The CDR3 is made up of 14 amino acids. CDR3 protein: CASAGTGTYNEQFF. Here the CDR3 DNA reads TGTGCCAGTGCCGGGACAGGGACCTACAATGAGCAGTTCTTC.

The chain has TRBV4-1 and TRBJ1-3; unclear D gene. The V and J ends lost 0 bases and 0 bases respectively, with 15 bases between them. The CDR3 runs 18 residues. CDR1 MGHRA and CDR2 YSYEKL come from the germline V gene. The CDR3 loop reads CASSQEAVSAFSGNTIYF. CDR3 nucleotide sequence: TGCGCCAGCAGCCAAGAAGCAGTAAGCGCCTTCTCTGGAAACACCATATATTTT.

The V gene is TRBV15, the J gene TRBJ1-2; D is unclear. Trimming removed 0 bases from V and 6 bases from J, with 17 bases in between. From germline, CDR1 is LNHNV and CDR2 YYDKDF (reference sequence). The CDR3 runs to 16 residues. The CDR3 region is CATSRDGQPEIDGYTF. The CDR3 nucleotides are TGTGCCACCAGCAGAGATGGGCAGCCAGAGATAGATGGCTACACCTTC.

J is TRBJ1-2 and V is TRBV7-9; D is possibly TRBD1 (6 bases). V was pared by 3 bases and J by 8 bases, with 13 bases between. The CDR3 covers 13 residues. Germline-derived CDR1 and CDR2 are SEHNR and FQNEAQ (reference sequence). The CDR3: CASSFGGGRGYTF. The CDR3 DNA sequence: TGTGCCAGCAGCTTTGGCGGGGGCAGGGGCTACACCTTC.